The rows below give T cell receptor beta chains drawn from one sample of a study of CD8+CD57+ T cells in acquired aplastic anemia. TCRdb reanalysed the reads using MiXCR and keeps one entry per CDR3 protein. There are some 98,000 distinct CDR3 sequences in the sample; 55% to 80% occur only once, and 65% lies in the top ten. The specimen sequenced was sorted CD4+, CD8+, or CD8+CD57+ T cells (not recorded which) from PBMCs. These receptors were obtained from a human donor with aplastic anemia. The CDR3 runs from the conserved cysteine through the conserved F or W. A D gene is named only where the DNA matches it firmly. Where a row states a size, it is once, few, many or the class of an expanded clone; other rows omit it.

NA	TRBV10-3	TRBJ2-7	TRBD1	TGTGCCATCAGTGAGTCTCAGGGGGCCCCTTCCTACGAGCAGTACTTC	CAISESQGAPSYEQYF
NA	TRBV7-3	TRBJ2-3	TRBD2	TGTGCCAGCAGCTACACTAGCGGGGGGCCAGATACGCAGTATTTT	CASSYTSGGPDTQYF
few	TRBV15	TRBJ2-1	TRBD1	TGTGCCACCAGCAGTCCGGGACAGGGGCCCGACAATGAGCAGTTCTTC	CATSSPGQGPDNEQFF
many	TRBV10-2	TRBJ2-5	TRBD2	TGCGCCAGCAGAGGACTAGAGGAGACCCAGTACTTC	CASRGLEETQYF
NA	TRBV6-1	TRBJ2-5	NA	TGTGCCAGCATTCTTAGAGCGGCCTCTATGGGGACCCAGTACTTC	CASILRAASMGTQYF
NA	TRBV15	TRBJ2-1	NA	TGTGCCACCAGCAGAGATTTGGGGCAGAGTTACAATGAGCAGTTCTTC	CATSRDLGQSYNEQFF
NA	TRBV7-2	TRBJ2-5	NA	TGTGCCAGCAGCCTCGGGACCACCGGCCAAGAGACCCAGTACTTC	CASSLGTTGQETQYF
NA	TRBV15	TRBJ2-7	TRBD2	TGTGCCACCAGCGCGGGACTAGAAAGTGGCGAGCAGTACTTC	CATSAGLESGEQYF
NA	TRBV2	TRBJ2-7	TRBD1	TGTGCCAGCAGGGACAGGGATCGGTACGAGCAGTACTTC	CASRDRDRYEQYF
once	TRBV9	TRBJ2-3	TRBD2	TGTGCCAGCAACCTAGGGGCGGGGGTTGGAGATACGCAGTATTTT	CASNLGAGVGDTQYF
NA	TRBV5-4	TRBJ1-6	NA	TGTGCCAGCCGGAAGGAGAATAATTCACCCCTCCACTTT	CASRKENNSPLHF
NA	TRBV19	TRBJ1-6	NA	TGTGCCAGTAGCCGGGACGCGACCCGTTCACCCCTCCACTTT	CASSRDATRSPLHF
NA	TRBV9	TRBJ1-2	NA	TGTGCCAGCACAGCGGACTATGGCTACACCTTC	CASTADYGYTF
few	TRBV19	TRBJ2-7	NA	TGTGCCAGTAGTGGCGGCGGAATCTACGAGCAGTACTTC	CASSGGGIYEQYF
NA	TRBV19	TRBJ2-2	NA	TGTGCCAGTAGCCAGAGTAGGACCGGGGAGCTGTTTTTT	CASSQSRTGELFF
NA	TRBV10-3	TRBJ1-2	TRBD1	TGTGCCATCAGTGACCTCACAGGGGGCGGCTATGGCTACACCTTC	CAISDLTGGGYGYTF
NA	TRBV7-2	TRBJ2-5	TRBD2	TGTGCCAGCAGCCGGGACTACGCGGAGACCCAGTACTTC	CASSRDYAETQYF
NA	TRBV15	TRBJ1-2	NA	TGTGCCACCAGCAGAGATGAGCCAAGGCAAGGAGGCTACACCTTC	CATSRDEPRQGGYTF
NA	TRBV6-5	TRBJ1-1	NA	TGTGCCAGCAGTTACGCCCAGGGTTACGGTGAAGCTTTCTTT	CASSYAQGYGEAFF
NA	TRBV15	TRBJ1-5	TRBD1	TGTGCCACCAGAAGGGACAGCGGTGTGGGCAATCAGCCCCAGCATTTT	CATRRDSGVGNQPQHF
NA	TRBV10-3	TRBJ1-5	NA	TGTGCCATCAGTGAGTCTAAGGGTCAGCCCCAGCATTTT	CAISESKGQPQHF
NA	TRBV7-9	TRBJ2-7	NA	TGTGTCAGCAGCCCCGACGGGAGCGAGCAGTACTTC	CVSSPDGSEQYF
NA	TRBV6-1	TRBJ2-7	NA	TGTGCCAGCAGCACGGACGGATTGTACTACGAGCAGTACTTC	CASSTDGLYYEQYF
few	TRBV12-3/TRBV12-4	TRBJ1-5	NA	TGTGCCAGCAGTTTAGAGGCGGGCCAGCCCCAGCATTTT	CASSLEAGQPQHF
NA	TRBV19	TRBJ2-3	NA	TGTGCCAGTAGTCACCTCCATACGCAGTATTTT	CASSHLHTQYF
NA	TRBV11-2	TRBJ2-7	TRBD2	TGTGCCAGCAGCTTGATCGGGACTAGCGGGAGCATTCGGAGGTACGAGCAGTACTTC	CASSLIGTSGSIRRYEQYF
NA	TRBV12-3/TRBV12-4	TRBJ2-2	NA	TGTGCCAGCAGTCGGGGACTGGCAGGGACCGGGGAGCTGTTTTTT	CASSRGLAGTGELFF
NA	TRBV7-3	TRBJ2-7	NA	TGTGCCAGCAGCTTAGGGGACATTTACGAGCAGTACTTC	CASSLGDIYEQYF
NA	TRBV3-1	TRBJ2-7	NA	TGTGCCAGCAGGGGGTCCCGGACGGATCTCGAAGAGCAGTACTTC	CASRGSRTDLEEQYF
NA	TRBV5-6	TRBJ2-5	NA	TGTGCCAGCAGCCCCGAGGCGGGCGGTGAGACCCAGTACTTC	CASSPEAGGETQYF
NA	TRBV20-1	TRBJ2-7	NA	TGCAGTGCTAGAGATTTGGGGCTGGTTTCCAGCTACGAGCAGTACTTC	CSARDLGLVSSYEQYF
NA	TRBV20-1	TRBJ1-6	NA	TGCAGTGCTAGGGAGGGGACCTATAATTCACCCCTCCACTTT	CSAREGTYNSPLHF
NA	TRBV2	TRBJ2-5	TRBD2	TGTGCCACCTCACTAGCGGTTGAGACCCAGTACTTC	CATSLAVETQYF
NA	TRBV19	TRBJ1-1	TRBD1	TGTGCCAGTAGCGGACAGGCTAACACTGAAGCTTTCTTT	CASSGQANTEAFF
NA	TRBV6-2/TRBV6-3	TRBJ2-5	NA	TGTGCCAGCAGTTACGACAGCCTAGAGACCCAGTACTTC	CASSYDSLETQYF
NA	TRBV20-1	TRBJ2-1	NA	TGCAGTGCTAGGTGGGGGATCTACAATGAGCAGTTCTTC	CSARWGIYNEQFF
few	TRBV29-1	TRBJ2-1	NA	TGCAGCGGAGGTGGGGAATACAATGAGCAGTTCTTC	CSGGGEYNEQFF
NA	TRBV12-3/TRBV12-4	TRBJ2-1	NA	TGTGCCAGCAGGAGGAACAATGAGCAGTTCTTC	CASRRNNEQFF
NA	TRBV24-1	TRBJ2-2	NA	TGTGCCACCGGAGGGGGGCTCACCGGGGAGCTGTTTTTT	CATGGGLTGELFF
few	TRBV7-3	TRBJ2-1	NA	TGTGCCAGCAGCTGGGTGGTGGGGAATGAGCAGTTCTTC	CASSWVVGNEQFF
NA	TRBV11-3	TRBJ1-6	NA	TGTGCCAGCGGCCCTAGGATCGGTTCACCCCTCCACTTT	CASGPRIGSPLHF
NA	TRBV24-1	TRBJ1-2	NA	TGTGCCACCAGTGACCCGGGTCTTAACTATGGCTACACCTTC	CATSDPGLNYGYTF
NA	TRBV7-9	TRBJ1-1	TRBD1	TGTGCCAGCAGCGAGGACAGGACCCCTGAAGCTTTCTTT	CASSEDRTPEAFF
many	TRBV9	TRBJ2-3	TRBD2	TGTGCCAGCAGTGCCAGCGGGGGGCTCAGCACAGATACGCAGTATTTT	CASSASGGLSTDTQYF
many	TRBV27	TRBJ2-7	TRBD1	TGTGCCAGCAGTTTGGACAGGGGCTCCTACGAGCAGTACTTC	CASSLDRGSYEQYF
NA	TRBV6-1	TRBJ1-6	NA	TGTGCCAGCAGTCAGATCACGGGCCTTGATAATTCACCCCTCCACTTT	CASSQITGLDNSPLHF